A few counts support the clone carrying this T cell receptor beta chain. Alongside a J-beta primer mix, a sample-barcoded 5' primer served in a second PCR lasting about 7 to 11 cycles. TCRdb re-called the 5' RACE reads with MiXCR, one entry per CDR3 protein. The data contain 700,000 to 1,000,000 distinct CDR3 sequences, under 45% of them singletons. In germline, CDR1 is MNHEY, CDR2 SMNVEV (reference sequence). Trimming cost V 2 bases and J 0 bases, with 11 bases left between them. The CDR3 loop spans 15 amino acids. The sample comes from a study of blood T cells in healthy people across ages. Input material: blood. The V call is TRBV27, the J call TRBJ2-7; no clear D. The sequence derives from a man aged 60 to 69 in good health. The CDR3 DNA reads TGTGCCAGCAGTTTACGACCGTTAGGCTCCTACGAGCAGTACTTC. Translation gives CASSLRPLGSYEQYF.